This TCR beta chain stems from a study of identical twins. Each donor (without exception) was a healthy Caucasian. Each CDR3 protein gets one entry after TCRdb re-called the 5' RACE reads with MiXCR. This sample has about 520,000 distinct CDR3 sequences, with roughly 21% found just once. The CDR3 has 17 residues. Losses at the gene ends were 6 bases for V and 4 bases for J; bases not matched to a gene: 12. In germline, CDR1 is MNHNS, CDR2 SASEGT. The same data also contributed to another study, on T cells expressing NK-cell markers. This second report adds: Sorted CD3+CD56+NKG2C+, CD3+CD56+NKG2C- and CD3+CD56-NKG2C+ T cells provided the TCR beta repertoires.

Sequenced: CD4+ T cells sorted from blood. The V call is TRBV6-1, the J call TRBJ2-1; TRBD2 aligns across 10 bases. The sequence was obtained from a woman between 18 and 29 years old in good health. The CDR3 sequence: CASSPRIKRGGYNEQFF. CDR3 nucleotide sequence: TGTGCCAGCAGCCCCCGAATCAAGCGGGGGGGTTACAATGAGCAGTTCTTC.